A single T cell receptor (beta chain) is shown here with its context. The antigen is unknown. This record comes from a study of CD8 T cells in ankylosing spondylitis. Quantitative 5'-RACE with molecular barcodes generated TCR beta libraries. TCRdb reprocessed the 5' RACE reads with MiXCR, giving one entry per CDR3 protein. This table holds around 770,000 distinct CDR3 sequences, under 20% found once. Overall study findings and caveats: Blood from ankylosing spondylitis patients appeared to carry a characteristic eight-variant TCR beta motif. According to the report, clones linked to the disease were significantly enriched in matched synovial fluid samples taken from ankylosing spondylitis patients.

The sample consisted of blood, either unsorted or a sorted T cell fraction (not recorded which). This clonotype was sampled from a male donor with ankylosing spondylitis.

CDR3 in amino acids: CATSDPTGPQETQYF. The CDR3, as DNA: TGTGCCACCAGTGACCCGACAGGTCCCCAAGAGACCCAGTACTTC. The chain combines TRBV24-1 with TRBJ2-5, with D possibly TRBD1 on 6 matching bases. There are 15 residues in the CDR3. Trimming removed 4 bases from V and 1 base from J, with 12 bases in between. Germline values: CDR1 KGHDR, CDR2 SFDVKD.